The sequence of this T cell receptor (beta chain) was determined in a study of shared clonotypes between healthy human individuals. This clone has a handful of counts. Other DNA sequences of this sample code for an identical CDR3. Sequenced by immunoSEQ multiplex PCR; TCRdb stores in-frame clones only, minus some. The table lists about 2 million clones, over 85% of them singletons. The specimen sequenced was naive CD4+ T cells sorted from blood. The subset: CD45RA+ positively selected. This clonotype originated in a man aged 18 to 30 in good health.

CDR3 sequence (DNA): TGTGCCAGCAGTGAGGAGAATGAAAAACTGTTTTTT. Encoded protein: CASSEENEKLFF. The chain combines TRBV2 with TRBJ1-4; no definite D call. The germline gives CDR1 SNHLY, CDR2 FYNNEI. The germline V and J ends were trimmed by 3 bases and 5 bases, with 4 bases remaining between them. CDR3 length equals 12 residues.